Below are 14 T cell receptor beta chains sequenced from a single sample in a study of cytomegalovirus exposure and HLA in healthy donors. Measured with immunoSEQ multiplex PCR; TCRdb has only the in-frame clones, and not every one. Of tens of thousands of clones listed, 85% to 95% are singletons. Sequencing used PBMCs. The receptors come from a woman under 30 in good health and CMV-seropositive.

The chain is built from TRBV28 and TRBJ2-1; 13 bases match TRBD2. The CDR3 totals 17 residues. V trimming: 3 bases; J trimming: 7 bases; junction bases outside the gene matches: 9. In germline, CDR1 is MDHEN, CDR2 SYDVKM. CDR3 in amino acids: CASSFTSGRGFGNEQFF. CDR3 nucleotides: TGTGCCAGCAGTTTTACTAGCGGGAGGGGTTTTGGTAATGAGCAGTTCTTC. Using reference TRBV28 and TRBJ2-1 for the parts outside the CDR3, the full variable domain is DVKVTQSSRYLVKRTGEKVFLECVQDMDHENMFWYRQDPGLGLRLIYFSYDVKMKEKGDIPEGYSVSREKKERFSLILESASTNQTSMYLCASSFTSGRGFGNEQFFGPGTRLTVL.

V usage is TRBV9 and J usage is TRBJ2-7; D not certain. The CDR3 runs to 15 residues. Germline CDR1 is SGDLS and CDR2 is YYNGEE. V dropped 3 bases and J dropped 1 base, with 14 bases sitting between them. For the CDR3, the DNA is TGTGCCAGCAGCGCCGAAATCAGAAATTCCTACGAGCAGTACTTC. This encodes CASSAEIRNSYEQYF.

The chain recombines TRBV4-2 with TRBJ2-1; 7 nucleotides line up with TRBD2. There are 15 residues in the CDR3. The V gene's germline CDR1 is LGHNA and CDR2 YNFKEQ. J gave up 4 bases and V 1 base, and 4 bases lay outside the gene matches. This CDR3 is CASSQVPSGYNEQFF. The CDR3 coding sequence is TGTGCCAGCAGCCAAGTCCCTAGCGGTTACAATGAGCAGTTCTTC.

The chain uses TRBV19 and TRBJ1-2; 9 positions agree with TRBD1. This CDR3 spans 16 amino acids. Germline lookup yields CDR1 LNHDA and CDR2 SQIVND (reference sequence). J lost 6 bases, V lost 1 base, and 9 bases had no gene match. CDR3 region: CASSIVWGQGRDGYTF. The CDR3 DNA follows: TGTGCCAGTAGTATAGTGTGGGGACAGGGCCGGGATGGCTACACCTTC.

The chain carries TRBV5-1 and TRBJ2-5; possible D gene TRBD1, 5 bases. The germline V gene encodes CDR1 SGHRS and CDR2 YFSETQ. CDR3 size: 14 residues. V was shortened by 4 bases and J by 2 bases, with 12 bases between the two germline ends. CDR3 nucleotides: TGCGCCAGCAGCGACAGATTAGAGCAAGAGACCCAGTACTTC. It specifies CASSDRLEQETQYF.

This clone has just one count. The chain couples TRBV5-1 to TRBJ2-3; 7 bases fit TRBD2. Germline V gene data show CDR1 as SGHRS and CDR2 as YFSETQ. V was pared by 0 bases and J by 3 bases, with 4 bases of the junction left unmatched. The CDR3 is made up of 15 amino acids. This CDR3 is CASSLVGSGTDTQYF. In nucleotides, the CDR3 is TGCGCCAGCAGCTTGGTTGGTAGCGGGACAGATACGCAGTATTTT.

The rearrangement joins TRBV18 to TRBJ1-2, with 7 bases matching TRBD1. The ends lost 3 bases at V and 5 bases at J; junction bases unmatched: 9. Germline lookup yields CDR1 KGHSH and CDR2 LQKENI. This CDR3 has 15 amino acids. This chain's CDR3 is CASSPPGQRFYGYTF. The CDR3 nucleotides are TGTGCCAGCTCACCTCCGGGACAGAGGTTTTATGGCTACACCTTC.

This chain connects TRBV28 to TRBJ2-7; D unclear. Germline lookup yields CDR1 MDHEN and CDR2 SYDVKM. This CDR3 contains 12 residues. Trimming removed 8 bases from V and 5 bases from J, with 13 bases in between. CDR3 sequence (DNA): TGTGCCAGCGAAAGCAGGCCCCACGAGCAGTACTTC. It yields the protein CASESRPHEQYF.

The rearrangement joins TRBV27 to TRBJ2-1, with 9 bases identical to TRBD1. V lost 6 bases, J lost 4 bases, and 10 bases stayed unmatched. CDR1 is MNHEY, CDR2 SMNVEV, per germline (reference sequence). This CDR3 has 16 amino acids. As DNA, the CDR3 is TGTGCCAGCAGGCAGTTACAGGGGGCGGGTTACAATGAGCAGTTCTTC. Its protein product is CASRQLQGAGYNEQFF.

The J gene is TRBJ1-2, the V gene TRBV5-1, with D tentatively TRBD1 (6 bases). This CDR3 region has 16 residues. CDR1 is SGHRS and CDR2 is YFSETQ in the germline V gene. V shed 3 bases and J shed 7 bases, with 22 bases lying between them. CDR3 sequence: CASSSGHCPPYCGYTF. The CDR3 bases are TGCGCCAGCAGCTCGGGACATTGCCCCCCCTATTGTGGCTACACCTTC. The full variable domain, rest sourced from reference TRBV5-1 and TRBJ1-2, is KAGVTQTPRYLIKTRGQQVTLSCSPISGHRSVSWYQQTPGQGLQFLFEYFSETQRNKGNFPGRFSGRQFSNSRSEMNVSTLELGDSALYLCASSSGHCPPYCGYTFGSGTRLTVV.

This clone was seen only once. V is TRBV4-3 and J is TRBJ1-6; D unresolved. Trimming took off 3 bases at V and 0 bases at J, with 6 bases between the two ends. The length of the CDR3 is 15 residues. Germline V gene data show CDR1 as LGHNA and CDR2 as YSLEER. The CDR3 reads CASSHGSSYNSPLHF. The CDR3 DNA reads TGCGCCAGCAGCCACGGGAGCTCCTATAATTCACCCCTCCACTTT.

V gene TRBV5-5 combines with J gene TRBJ2-2, with 14 bases fitting TRBD2. The CDR3 covers 20 residues. V lost 4 bases, J lost 0 bases, and 11 bases stayed unmatched. The germline V gene has CDR1 SGHKS and CDR2 YYEKEE (reference sequence). The CDR3 region is CASSRSRRLAGGTNTGELFF. In nucleotides, the CDR3 is TGTGCCAGCAGCCGATCCCGCCGACTAGCGGGAGGGACGAACACCGGGGAGCTGTTTTTT.

The chain joins TRBV7-3 to TRBJ2-5, with D possibly being TRBD1 (5 bases). The CDR3 loop spans 13 amino acids. V was pared by 4 bases and J by 5 bases, with 11 bases between. Per germline, CDR1 SGHTA and CDR2 FQGTGA. The CDR3 loop reads CASSSRVQETQYF. In DNA, the CDR3 is TGTGCCAGCAGCTCCAGGGTGCAGGAGACCCAGTACTTC.

This chain joins TRBV5-1 and TRBJ2-1; TRBD2 matches at 11 bases. This CDR3 has 16 residues. Germline CDR1 reads SGHRS; CDR2 reads YFSETQ. Trimming at V came to 4 bases and at J to 4 bases, leaving 7 bases not matched to a gene. The CDR3 nucleotides read TGCGCCAGCAGCCAATTAGCGGGAGGGCCGTACAATGAGCAGTTCTTC. Amino acids: CASSQLAGGPYNEQFF. Full variable domain (outside the CDR3, taken from reference TRBV5-1 and TRBJ2-1): KAGVTQTPRYLIKTRGQQVTLSCSPISGHRSVSWYQQTPGQGLQFLFEYFSETQRNKGNFPGRFSGRQFSNSRSEMNVSTLELGDSALYLCASSQLAGGPYNEQFFGPGTRLTVL.